What follows are 12 T cell receptor beta chains derived from one specimen sequenced in a study of blood T cell repertoires in COVID-19. The method was immunoSEQ multiplex PCR; TCRdb's version includes in-frame clones alone and lacks a portion of them. The sample consists of approximately 240,000 clones, about 90% of them appearing once. Sequenced material: PBMCs or T cells enriched from blood (not recorded which). The receptors originated from a woman aged 18-29 years who had recovered from COVID-19.

The rearrangement links TRBV12-3 or TRBV12-4 to TRBJ1-2, with TRBD1 identical over 8 bases. The CDR3 has 13 amino acids. Trimming at V came to 5 bases and at J to 8 bases, leaving 7 bases not matched to a gene. CDR3 DNA sequence: TGTGCCAGCAGTCACGGACAGGGTGGCGGCTACACCTTC. Protein sequence: CASSHGQGGGYTF.

J is TRBJ2-1 and V is TRBV24-1; 11 bases agree with TRBD2. This CDR3 is built from 16 residues. The germline V gene encodes CDR1 KGHDR and CDR2 SFDVKD. V was pared by 3 bases and J by 4 bases, with 4 bases of the junction left unmatched. CDR3 sequence: CATSDTTSGGYNEQFF. CDR3 coding DNA: TGTGCCACCAGTGATACTACTAGCGGGGGTTACAATGAGCAGTTCTTC.

V and J are TRBV18 and TRBJ1-5; 7 bases line up with TRBD1. Germline V CDR1 and CDR2: KGHSH, LQKENI. This CDR3 has 13 residues. V was clipped by 6 bases and J by 2 bases; unmatched bases: 1. The CDR3: CASSDRGNQPQHF. The CDR3 DNA reads as TGTGCCAGCTCCGACAGGGGCAATCAGCCCCAGCATTTT. Combining the CDR3 with reference TRBV18 and TRBJ1-5 gives the whole variable domain NAGVMQNPRHLVRRRGQEARLRCSPMKGHSHVYWYRQLPEEGLKFMVYLQKENIIDESGMPKERFSAEFPKEGPSILRIQQVVRGDSAAYFCASSDRGNQPQHFGDGTRLSIL.

The chain recombines TRBV2 with TRBJ1-2, with a tentative D call TRBD1 (6 bases). This CDR3 comprises 13 residues. V lost 4 bases and J lost 1, with 7 bases in between. Per the germline V gene, CDR1 is SNHLY and CDR2 is FYNNEI. The CDR3 here is CASSADSNYGYTF. Here the CDR3 DNA reads TGTGCCAGCAGTGCGGACAGTAACTATGGCTACACCTTC.

This clone was picked up one time. A read error may account for a junction end that differs from germline. The chain recombines TRBV27 with TRBJ2-1, with 7 bases identical to TRBD1. Germline V CDR1 and CDR2: MNHEY, SMNVEV (reference sequence). The CDR3 is 14 residues long. CDR3 sequence (DNA): TGTGCCAGCAGTCCGGGACAGTCCTTCAATGAGCAGTTCTTC. Translated, it gives CASSPGQSFNEQFF.

V is TRBV5-1 and J is TRBJ1-2; tentative D call: TRBD1 (6 bases). V lost 5 bases and J 4 bases, leaving 12 bases between the germline ends. CDR3 length: 13 amino acids. Per germline, CDR1 SGHRS and CDR2 YFSETQ. The DNA of the CDR3 is TGCGCCAGCAGTTATGAACAGGGCTATGGCTACACCTTC. Protein sequence: CASSYEQGYGYTF.

The rearrangement links TRBV10-3 to TRBJ2-2; D gene uncertain. The CDR3 has 13 residues. Trimming removed 4 bases from V and 3 bases from J, with 6 bases in between. Germline V gene lookup returns CDR1 ENHRY and CDR2 SYGVKD. CDR3 amino acids: CAISVADTGELFF. The CDR3, as DNA: TGTGCCATCAGTGTCGCAGACACCGGGGAGCTGTTTTTT.

The genes are TRBV9 and TRBJ1-4, with 7 bases that match TRBD1. Germline CDR1 reads SGDLS; CDR2 reads YYNGEE. The V segment lost 0 bases and the J segment 5 bases; nucleotides outside the gene matches: 4. CDR3 length: 15 amino acids. The CDR3: CASSVGGRGNEKLFF. The CDR3 DNA follows: TGTGCCAGCAGCGTAGGAGGCAGGGGGAATGAAAAACTGTTTTTT.

The chain employs TRBV5-1 and TRBJ2-7, with TRBD2 identical over 7 bases. Germline CDR1 SGHRS, CDR2 YFSETQ. The J segment lost 4 bases and the V segment lost 5 bases, leaving 6 bases of the junction unmatched. The CDR3 runs to 13 residues. CDR3 region: CASRVLAGYEQYF. The CDR3 nucleotides are TGCGCCAGCAGAGTTTTAGCGGGTTACGAGCAGTACTTC.

This chain links TRBV6-5 with TRBJ1-1, with TRBD1 matching over 10 bases. The trim removed 8 bases at V and 4 bases at J, leaving 7 bases unmatched. The germline V gene has CDR1 MNHEY and CDR2 SVGAGI. CDR3 length: 14 amino acids. CDR3: CASGETGGLTEAFF. The CDR3, as DNA: TGTGCCAGCGGGGAGACAGGGGGCCTCACTGAAGCTTTCTTT.

This chain joins TRBV13 and TRBJ2-3, with 7 bases matching TRBD2. This CDR3 has 20 residues. In germline, CDR1 is PRHDT, CDR2 FYEKMQ (reference sequence). The V segment lost 5 bases and the J segment 0 bases; nucleotides outside the gene matches: 20. The CDR3 loop reads CASSPSLSRQWEGSTDTQYF. The CDR3 bases are TGTGCCAGCAGCCCCTCCTTAAGTCGGCAGTGGGAGGGAAGCACAGATACGCAGTATTTT.

J is TRBJ2-7 and V is TRBV6-5, with TRBD2 matching over 12 bases. Germline loops: CDR1 MNHEY, CDR2 SVGAGI. There are 15 residues in the CDR3. Trimming cost V 6 bases and J 6 bases; bases outside gene matches: 9. The CDR3 sequence: CASSRLLAGGREQYF. CDR3 DNA sequence: TGTGCCAGCAGCCGACTTCTAGCGGGGGGGCGCGAGCAGTACTTC.